Only one count was recorded for the clone carrying this T cell receptor (beta chain). Its antigen is still unknown. The sample is drawn from a study of cytomegalovirus exposure and HLA in healthy donors. Turning to the study itself: The same platform used for the approximately 700 first-cohort repertoires was also used for the approximately 120 validation repertoires, as a later analysis reported. Study-wide points: Cytomegalovirus status was reportedly diagnosed by the classifier with high sensitivity and specificity. TCR clusters originating in the first cohort tended to co-occur in the 120 validation repertoires, according to a later analysis. Through in vitro validation, a few CMV-associated chains were shown to be specific for CMV antigens.

The V gene lost 6 bases and the J gene lost 7 bases, with 16 bases spanning the gap. CDR1 and CDR2 (germline): SEHNR, FQNEAQ (reference sequence). CDR3 size: 13 residues. Sequencing used immunoSEQ multiplex PCR; TCRdb keeps in-frame clones, though not all of them. The profile covers 250,000 to 400,000 clones, with 75% to 90% appearing a single time and 1% to 1.5% taken by the ten largest. The J gene is TRBJ2-7, the V gene TRBV7-9; possibly TRBD2 for D (6 bases). Input material: PBMCs. The receptor was isolated from a woman in her thirties in good health and CMV-seropositive. In nucleotides, the CDR3 is TGTGCCAGCAGGCAAGGGACTGCAAGAGAGCAGTACTTC. Amino acids: CASRQGTAREQYF.